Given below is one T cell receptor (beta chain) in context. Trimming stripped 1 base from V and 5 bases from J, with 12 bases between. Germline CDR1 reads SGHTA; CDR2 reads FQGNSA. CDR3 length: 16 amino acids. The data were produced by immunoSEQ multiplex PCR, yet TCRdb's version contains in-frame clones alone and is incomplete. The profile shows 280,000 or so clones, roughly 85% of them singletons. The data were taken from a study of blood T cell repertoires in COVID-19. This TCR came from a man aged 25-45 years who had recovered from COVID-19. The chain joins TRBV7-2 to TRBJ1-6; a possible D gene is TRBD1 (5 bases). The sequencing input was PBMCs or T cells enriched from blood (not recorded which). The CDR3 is CASSLVPGGNNSPLHF. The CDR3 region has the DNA TGTGCCAGCAGCTTAGTACCGGGGGGTAATAATTCACCCCTCCACTTT.